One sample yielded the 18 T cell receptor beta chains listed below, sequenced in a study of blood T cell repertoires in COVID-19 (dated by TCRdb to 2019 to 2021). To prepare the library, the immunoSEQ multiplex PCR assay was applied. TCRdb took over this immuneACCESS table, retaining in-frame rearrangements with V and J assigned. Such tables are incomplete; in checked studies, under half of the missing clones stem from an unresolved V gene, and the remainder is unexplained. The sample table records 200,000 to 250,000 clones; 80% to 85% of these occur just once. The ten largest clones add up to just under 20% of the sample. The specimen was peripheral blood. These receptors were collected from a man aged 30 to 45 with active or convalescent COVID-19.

The CDR3 nucleotides are TGTGCCAGCAGCTTAGTCCCAGAGCAGTTCTTC. It codes for CASSLVPEQFF. This chain joins TRBV7-9 and TRBJ2-1, with no clear D. The V end was cut by 1 base, the J end by 10 bases, with 5 bases between. Germline V gene data show CDR1 as SEHNR and CDR2 as FQNEAQ (reference sequence). The CDR3 spans 11 residues.

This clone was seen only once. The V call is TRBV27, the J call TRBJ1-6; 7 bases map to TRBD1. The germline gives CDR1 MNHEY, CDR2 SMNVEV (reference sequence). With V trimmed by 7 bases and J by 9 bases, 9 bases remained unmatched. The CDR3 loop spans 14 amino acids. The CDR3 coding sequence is TGTGCCAGCACCCTGGACAGGAGCGGTTCACCCCTCCACTTT. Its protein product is CASTLDRSGSPLHF.

The CDR3 sequence is CASSFGLRAYEQYF. Here the CDR3 DNA reads TGTGCCAGCAGTTTTGGATTGCGGGCCTACGAGCAGTACTTC. The rearrangement uses TRBV13 and TRBJ2-7, with a tentative D call TRBD2 (5 bases). V dropped 6 bases and J dropped 2 bases, with 14 bases sitting between them. Germline V gene data show CDR1 as PRHDT and CDR2 as FYEKMQ (reference sequence). There are 14 residues in the CDR3.

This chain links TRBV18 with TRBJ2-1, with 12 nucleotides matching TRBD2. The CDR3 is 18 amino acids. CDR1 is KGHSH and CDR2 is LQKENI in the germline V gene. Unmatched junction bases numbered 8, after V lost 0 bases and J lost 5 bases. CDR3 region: CASSPPNPLAGGHNEQFF. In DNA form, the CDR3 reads TGTGCCAGCTCACCACCGAACCCTCTAGCGGGAGGGCACAATGAGCAGTTCTTC.

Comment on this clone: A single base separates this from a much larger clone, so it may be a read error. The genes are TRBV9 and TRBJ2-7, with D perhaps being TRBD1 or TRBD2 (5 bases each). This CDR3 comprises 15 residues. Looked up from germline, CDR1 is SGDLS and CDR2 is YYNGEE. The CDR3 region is CVSSAGGQGTYEQYF. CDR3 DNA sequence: TGTGTCAGCAGCGCGGGCGGACAAGGCACCTACGAGCAGTACTTC.

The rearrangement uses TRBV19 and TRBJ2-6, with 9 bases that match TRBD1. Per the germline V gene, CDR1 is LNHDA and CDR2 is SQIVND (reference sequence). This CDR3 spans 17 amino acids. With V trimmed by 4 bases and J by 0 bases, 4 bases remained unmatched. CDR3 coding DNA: TGTGCCAGTAGTACGGGACAGGGCCTCTCTGGGGCCAACGTCCTGACTTTC. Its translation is CASSTGQGLSGANVLTF.

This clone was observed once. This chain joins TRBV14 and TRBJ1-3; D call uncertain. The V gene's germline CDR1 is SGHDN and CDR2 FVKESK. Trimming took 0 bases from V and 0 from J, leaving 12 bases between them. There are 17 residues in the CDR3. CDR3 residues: CASSQDEPGSSGNTIYF. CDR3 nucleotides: TGTGCCAGCAGCCAAGATGAGCCGGGAAGCTCTGGAAACACCATATATTTT.

The CDR3 region is CASSPRRGTEAFF. The CDR3, as DNA: TGCGCCAGCAGCCCCCGACGAGGCACTGAAGCTTTCTTT. The gene calls are TRBV4-3 and TRBJ1-1, with D unclear. The germline gives CDR1 LGHNA, CDR2 YSLEER. This CDR3 comprises 13 residues. V was trimmed by 4 bases and J by 4 bases, leaving 10 bases between them.

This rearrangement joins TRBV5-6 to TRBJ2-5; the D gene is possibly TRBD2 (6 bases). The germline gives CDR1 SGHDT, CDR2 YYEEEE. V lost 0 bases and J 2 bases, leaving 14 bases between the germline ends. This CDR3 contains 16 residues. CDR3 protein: CASSLGPSAIQETQYF. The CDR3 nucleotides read TGTGCCAGCAGCTTGGGGCCTAGCGCCATACAAGAGACCCAGTACTTC.

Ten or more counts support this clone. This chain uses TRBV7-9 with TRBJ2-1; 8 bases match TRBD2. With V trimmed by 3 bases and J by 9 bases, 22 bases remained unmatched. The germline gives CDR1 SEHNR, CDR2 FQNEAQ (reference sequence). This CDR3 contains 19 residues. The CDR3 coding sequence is TGTGCCAGCAGCTTTCATCCAGCGGGAGTTCTCGCTCGCGCAGGTGAGCAGTTCTTC. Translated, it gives CASSFHPAGVLARAGEQFF.

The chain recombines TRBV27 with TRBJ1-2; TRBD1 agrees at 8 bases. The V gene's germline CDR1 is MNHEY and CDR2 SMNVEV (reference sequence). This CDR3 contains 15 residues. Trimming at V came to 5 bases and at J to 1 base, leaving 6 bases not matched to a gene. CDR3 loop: CASSPRQGYNYGYTF. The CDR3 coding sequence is TGTGCCAGCAGTCCGCGACAGGGGTATAACTATGGCTACACCTTC.

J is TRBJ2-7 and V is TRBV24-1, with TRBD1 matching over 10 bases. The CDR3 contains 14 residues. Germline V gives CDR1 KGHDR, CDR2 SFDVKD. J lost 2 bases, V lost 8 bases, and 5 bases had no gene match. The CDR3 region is CATIPGQGAYEQYF. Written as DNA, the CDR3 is TGTGCCACCATCCCCGGACAGGGGGCCTACGAGCAGTACTTC.

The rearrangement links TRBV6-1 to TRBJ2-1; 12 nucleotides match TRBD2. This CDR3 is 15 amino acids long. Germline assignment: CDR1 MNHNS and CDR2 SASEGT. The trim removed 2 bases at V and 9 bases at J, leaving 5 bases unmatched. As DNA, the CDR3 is TGTGCCAGCAGTGAACTAGCGGGGGGGCCGGGTGAGCAGTTCTTC. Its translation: CASSELAGGPGEQFF.

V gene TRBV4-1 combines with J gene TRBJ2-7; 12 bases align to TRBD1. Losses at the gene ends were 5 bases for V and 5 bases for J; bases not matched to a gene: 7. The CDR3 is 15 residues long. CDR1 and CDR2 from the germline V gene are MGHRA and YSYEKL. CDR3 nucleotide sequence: TGCGCCAGCAGCAAGGGGGGGACAGGGGGCCACGAGCAGTACTTC. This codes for CASSKGGTGGHEQYF.

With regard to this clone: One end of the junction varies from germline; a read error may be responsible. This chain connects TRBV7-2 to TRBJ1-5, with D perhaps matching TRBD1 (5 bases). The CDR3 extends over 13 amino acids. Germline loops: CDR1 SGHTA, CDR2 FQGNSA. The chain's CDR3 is CASSPLGGPPRDF. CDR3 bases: TGTGCCAGCAGCCCCCTCGGAGGGCCACCCAGGGATTTT.

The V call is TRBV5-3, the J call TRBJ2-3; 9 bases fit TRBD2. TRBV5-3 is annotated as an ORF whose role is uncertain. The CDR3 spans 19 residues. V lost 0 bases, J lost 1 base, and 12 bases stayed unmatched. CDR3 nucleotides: TGTGCCAGAAGCTTGGGGGGACCGGTAGCGGGAGCTTGCACAGATACGCAGTATTTT. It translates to CARSLGGPVAGACTDTQYF.

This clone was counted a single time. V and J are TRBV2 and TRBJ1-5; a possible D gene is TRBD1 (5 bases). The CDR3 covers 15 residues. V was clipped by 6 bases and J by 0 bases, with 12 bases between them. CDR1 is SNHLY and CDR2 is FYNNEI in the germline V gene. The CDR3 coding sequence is TGTGCCAGCAGGGAACAGGAACTTAGCAATCAGCCCCAGCATTTT. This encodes CASREQELSNQPQHF.

The CDR3 sequence: CASSSASYNEQFF. CDR3 nucleotide sequence: TGTGCCAGCAGCTCCGCCAGCTACAATGAGCAGTTCTTC. The gene calls are TRBV5-4 and TRBJ2-1, with D hard to call. This CDR3 is built from 13 residues. V was clipped by 3 bases and J by 3 bases, with 7 bases between them. The germline V gene has CDR1 SGHNT and CDR2 YYREEE (reference sequence).